This T cell receptor beta chain was recorded in a study of blood T cells in healthy people across ages. Study results and limitations: CMV infection status of these donors was not known.

Germline CDR1 SGHTA, CDR2 FQGNSA. The CDR3 has 14 residues. PCR was performed a second time for roughly 7 to 11 cycles using a sample-barcoded 5' primer and a J-beta primer mix. TCRdb used MiXCR to reprocess the 5' RACE reads, holding one entry per CDR3 protein. This sample has roughly 1.5 million distinct CDR3 sequences, with roughly 43% found just once. On this clonotype: As yet, its antigen is unknown.

J is TRBJ2-7 and V is TRBV7-2, with unresolved D. The DNA matches TRBJ2-5 better at its end, which makes the J call doubtful. This TCR came from a woman in her late teens or twenties in good health. Material for sequencing was blood. The CDR3 DNA follows: TGTGCCAGCAGCTTAGCAGGTTCAACGGAGACCCAGTACTTC. Its translation: CASSLAGSTETQYF.